The rows below give T cell receptor beta chains drawn from one sample of a study of long-term antiretroviral therapy in people with HIV. Using immunoSEQ multiplex PCR, the repertoire was profiled, and TCRdb retains in-frame clones only, with some absent. The table lists tens of thousands of clones, under 85% of them singletons, with approximately 3.4% in the top ten. This specimen consisted of unsorted PBMCs, obtained 3 years after starting antiretroviral therapy. The source is a man aged 45 to 65 with HIV. Each CDR3 is given with its conserved first and last residue. The D gene is left open where the match is weak. Not all rows give a size; the values are once, few, many and, for expanded clones, a class.

>NA|TRBV7-6|TRBJ2-5|NA
CASSPFSETQYF
TGTGCCAGCAGTCCTTTCAGTGAGACCCAGTACTTC
>NA|TRBV5-1|TRBJ2-3|NA
CASSPRGGSSWDTQYF
TGCGCCAGCAGCCCCCGGGGTGGTAGTTCCTGGGATACGCAGTATTTT
>NA|TRBV21-1|TRBJ1-5|NA
CPNRCNQPQHF
TGTCCGAACAGATGCAATCAGCCCCAGCATTTT
>TRBD1|TRBV5-5|TRBJ2-3|NA
CASSLRTGGQDTQYF
TGTGCCAGCAGCTTGAGGACAGGGGGCCAAGATACGCAGTATTTT
>NA|TRBV19|TRBJ2-5|NA
CASTGGWRETQYF
TGTGCCAGTACCGGAGGGTGGAGAGAGACCCAGTACTTC
>NA|TRBV7-9|TRBJ1-1|NA
CASSLVGSHEAFF
TGTGCCAGCAGCTTAGTGGGGTCACATGAAGCTTTCTTT
>NA|TRBV5-1|TRBJ2-7|NA
CASSGADRRVYEQYF
TGCGCCAGCAGCGGGGCGGACAGACGAGTCTACGAGCAGTACTTC
>TRBD2|TRBV11-2|TRBJ2-5|few
CASSLVGLAGGPQRETQYF
TGTGCCAGCAGCTTAGTGGGACTAGCGGGAGGGCCTCAACGGGAGACCCAGTACTTC
>TRBD1|TRBV4-1|TRBJ2-7|few
CASSFVTGGSYEQYF
TGCGCCAGCAGCTTCGTGACAGGGGGCTCCTACGAGCAGTACTTC
>NA|TRBV5-1|TRBJ1-4|NA
CASSFNGAEKLFF
TGCGCCAGCAGCTTCAACGGGGCCGAAAAACTGTTTTTT
>TRBD1|TRBV9|TRBJ2-3|NA
CASSVTGGRGDTQYF
TGTGCCAGCAGCGTCACAGGGGGCCGAGGAGATACGCAGTATTTT
>NA|TRBV29-1|TRBJ2-5|NA
CSVVRQGGETQYF
TGCAGCGTTGTACGCCAGGGCGGCGAGACCCAGTACTTC
>TRBD2|TRBV5-1|TRBJ2-1|NA
CASSLWTYLGGEQFF
TGCGCCAGCAGCTTATGGACCTACCTGGGAGGGGAGCAGTTCTTC
>NA|TRBV6-1|TRBJ2-7|NA
CASSGERGWEQYF
TGTGCCAGCAGTGGGGAACGGGGTTGGGAGCAGTACTTC
>NA|TRBV11-2|TRBJ1-1|NA
CASSFETEAFF
TGTGCCAGCAGCTTCGAGACTGAAGCTTTCTTT
>NA|TRBV6-1|TRBJ1-5|few
CASSRPGQGQPQHF
TGTGCCAGCAGTAGACCCGGGCAGGGGCAGCCCCAGCATTTT
>NA|TRBV5-1|TRBJ2-7|NA
CASSTDGVLAYEQYF
TGCGCCAGCAGCACGGATGGGGTTCTAGCCTACGAGCAGTACTTC
>NA|TRBV5-4|TRBJ2-2|once
CASRRTGGELFF
TGTGCCAGCAGACGGACGGGGGGGGAGCTGTTTTTT
>NA|TRBV7-2|TRBJ2-3|NA
CASSLQESMQYF
TGTGCCAGCAGCCTACAGGAGAGCATGCAGTATTTT
>NA|TRBV7-9|TRBJ1-6|NA
CASSLETGSPLHF
TGTGCCAGCAGCTTAGAAACAGGGTCACCCCTCCACTTT
>NA|TRBV7-8|TRBJ2-5|NA
CASSLDGRGGETQYF
TGTGCCAGCAGCTTAGACGGGAGAGGGGGAGAGACCCAGTACTTC
>TRBD2|TRBV4-3|TRBJ2-7|NA
CASSQGLANYEQYF
TGCGCCAGCAGCCAGGGACTAGCGAACTACGAGCAGTACTTC
>NA|TRBV25-1|TRBJ1-4|once
CASSPGQVYEKLFF
TGTGCCAGCAGCCCCGGGCAGGTCTATGAAAAACTGTTTTTT
>TRBD1|TRBV18|TRBJ1-1|once
CASSRAQGGNTEAFF
TGTGCCAGCTCACGAGCCCAGGGGGGGAACACTGAAGCTTTCTTT
>NA|TRBV9|TRBJ2-1|NA
CASSVEWSAHNEQFF
TGTGCCAGCAGCGTAGAATGGTCTGCTCACAATGAGCAGTTCTTC
>NA|TRBV27|TRBJ2-1|NA
CASSLIGISEGYNEQFF
TGTGCCAGCAGTTTAATAGGGATTTCCGAGGGGTACAATGAGCAGTTCTTC
>NA|TRBV30|TRBJ1-5|few
CAWSRQQNQPQHF
TGTGCCTGGAGCCGGCAGCAGAATCAGCCCCAGCATTTT
>TRBD1|TRBV10-3|TRBJ1-1|NA
CAISLRDRDTEAFF
TGTGCCATCAGCCTCCGGGACAGGGACACTGAAGCTTTCTTT
>NA|TRBV6-5|TRBJ1-1|NA
CASWDAGNTEAFF
TGTGCCAGCTGGGACGCGGGGAACACTGAAGCTTTCTTT
>TRBD1|TRBV10-1|TRBJ2-5|NA
CASSEDRVQETQYF
TGCGCCAGCAGTGAGGACAGGGTGCAAGAGACCCAGTACTTC
>NA|TRBV6-4|TRBJ2-3|NA
CASSARTASTDTQYF
TGTGCCAGCAGTGCCCGGACAGCTAGCACAGATACGCAGTATTTT
>NA|TRBV2|TRBJ2-7|NA
CASSEQGEYYEQYF
TGTGCCAGCAGTGAACAGGGAGAGTACTACGAGCAGTACTTC
>NA|TRBV28|TRBJ1-1|NA
CASTKGGDGDTEAFF
TGTGCCAGCACCAAGGGGGGTGATGGGGACACTGAAGCTTTCTTT
>TRBD1|TRBV6-6|TRBJ1-6|few
CASSVTGWDSPLHF
TGTGCCAGCAGTGTGACAGGGTGGGATTCACCCCTCCACTTT
>TRBD1|TRBV9|TRBJ2-6|NA
CASSVRTGSSGANVLTF
TGTGCCAGCAGCGTACGGACAGGAAGCTCTGGGGCCAACGTCCTGACTTTC
>NA|TRBV6-6|TRBJ2-3|NA
CAGGVTDTQYF
TGTGCTGGAGGGGTCACAGATACGCAGTATTTT
>NA|TRBV9|TRBJ2-1|NA
CASSLRLARPYRNEQFF
TGTGCCAGCAGCCTCCGGCTAGCGAGACCGTACAGGAATGAGCAGTTCTTC
>TRBD1|TRBV7-2|TRBJ2-5|NA
CASSLAAGTEETQYF
TGTGCCAGCAGCTTAGCTGCTGGGACAGAAGAGACCCAGTACTTC
>TRBD1|TRBV6-1|TRBJ1-5|once
CASIPGQYSNQPQHF
TGTGCCAGCATCCCGGGACAGTATAGCAATCAGCCCCAGCATTTT
>TRBD1|TRBV5-1|TRBJ1-2|NA
CASSLNPGQGSGYTF
TGCGCCAGCAGCTTGAACCCGGGACAGGGTTCCGGCTACACCTTC
>NA|TRBV5-1|TRBJ2-2|NA
CATNGQSNTGELFF
TGCGCCACCAATGGACAATCGAACACCGGGGAGCTGTTTTTT
>NA|TRBV6-1|TRBJ2-2|few
CASRFSSNTGELFF
TGTGCCAGCAGATTCTCGTCGAACACCGGGGAGCTGTTTTTT
>NA|TRBV18|TRBJ1-2|few
CASSPPDSANYGYTF
TGTGCCAGCTCACCCCCGGACAGTGCTAACTATGGCTACACCTTC
>TRBD2|TRBV18|TRBJ2-1|NA
CASSSGLAGWEQFF
TGTGCCAGCTCATCGGGACTAGCGGGCTGGGAGCAGTTCTTC
>TRBD1|TRBV6-5|TRBJ1-2|few
CASKGQGNYGYTF
TGTGCCAGCAAGGGACAGGGGAACTATGGCTACACCTTC
>NA|TRBV5-1|TRBJ2-2|NA
CASSLATSITNTGELFF
TGCGCCAGCAGCTTGGCCACTAGCATAACGAACACCGGGGAGCTGTTTTTT
>NA|TRBV28|TRBJ2-5|NA
CASRPNRGGGETQYF
TGTGCCAGCAGACCTAACAGGGGAGGAGGGGAGACCCAGTACTTC
>NA|TRBV6-1|TRBJ1-1|NA
CASSLTENTEAFF
TGTGCCAGCAGCCTTACAGAGAACACTGAAGCTTTCTTT
>NA|TRBV27|TRBJ2-7|NA
CASSLSGHSYEQYF
TGTGCCAGCAGTTTGTCGGGACACTCCTACGAGCAGTACTTC
>TRBD1|TRBV6-6|TRBJ1-2|NA
CASSYYGQGDYGYTF
TGTGCCAGCAGTTACTACGGACAGGGGGACTATGGCTACACCTTC
>NA|TRBV11-2|TRBJ1-5|NA
CASSLDPWSNQPQHF
TGTGCCAGCAGCTTAGATCCTTGGAGCAATCAGCCCCAGCATTTT
>NA|TRBV5-1|TRBJ2-7|NA
CASSADGNYEQYF
TGCGCCAGCAGCGCGGACGGGAACTACGAGCAGTACTTC
>NA|TRBV12-5|TRBJ2-3|NA
CASGLTGGAHTQYF
TGTGCTAGTGGTTTGACCGGCGGGGCACATACGCAGTATTTT
>TRBD1|TRBV28|TRBJ2-1|NA
CASSLILRGRDEFF
TGTGCCAGCAGTTTAATTCTCAGGGGGCGAGACGAGTTCTTC
>NA|TRBV30|TRBJ2-1|NA
CAWVLGRNEQFF
TGTGCCTGGGTACTAGGGCGCAATGAGCAGTTCTTC